This T cell receptor beta chain was retrieved from a study of blood T cells in healthy people across ages. General study findings and limits: Higher naive T cell percentage went strongly together with higher TCR beta diversity.

V lost 6 bases to trimming and J lost 0 bases; unmatched junction nucleotides: 7. This CDR3 spans 15 amino acids. A sample-barcoded 5' primer and a J-beta primer mix were used in a second PCR of about 6 to 11 cycles. TCRdb itself ran the 5' RACE reads through MiXCR, one entry per CDR3 protein. The table records roughly 1.9 million distinct CDR3 sequences, approximately 39% of them present only once. Notes on this clonotype: Its antigen is not identified.

The sequence derives from a human donor in good health. Sequenced material: blood. The chain combines TRBV12-3 or TRBV12-4 with TRBJ2-7; TRBD1 agrees at 8 bases. CDR3 nucleotide sequence: TGTGCCAGCAGGGGGGGACAGGAGAGCTCCTACGAGCAGTACTTC. Its translation: CASRGGQESSYEQYF.